The source of this T cell receptor beta chain is a study of blood T cell repertoires in COVID-19. Germline V gene lookup returns CDR1 KGHSH and CDR2 LQKENI. The germline V and J ends were trimmed by 2 bases and 8 bases, with 13 bases remaining between them. The CDR3 sequence is 14 residues long. TCRdb keeps only in-frame clones here, not all; method: immunoSEQ multiplex PCR. The sample holds around 480,000 clones; approximately 86% are singletons and the top ten take under 0.75%. Sample: PBMCs or T cells enriched from blood (not recorded which). The TCR sequence derives from a woman between 18 and 29 years old who had recovered from COVID-19. The chain has TRBV18 and TRBJ1-3; the D is unclear. In DNA, the CDR3 is TGTGCCAGCTCACCAGTCCGAAGCTCGGACACCATATATTTT. This encodes CASSPVRSSDTIYF.